These T cell receptor beta chains were read from a single sample in a study of vaccination and CD4 T cells after COVID-19. TCRdb passed the PCR reads through MiXCR, listing each CDR3 protein once. The sample yields 2,500 to 4,000 distinct CDR3 sequences, 77% seen once. No antigen has been identified for these receptors. The sample taken for sequencing was CD4+ T cells from blood, cultured in vitro. All receptors come from a human donor who had recovered from COVID-19. Each CDR3 is given with its conserved first and last residue. Each record gives: J gene, V gene, clone size, D gene, CDR3 DNA, CDR3 protein. The D gene is left open where the match is weak. Some rows mark clone size as missing; the rest say once, few, many or name a class of expanded clone.

TRBJ2-7	TRBV19	NA	NA	TGTGCCAGTAGTGCCGGGTCATTGGACAGATCCTACGAGCAGTACTTC	CASSAGSLDRSYEQYF
TRBJ2-1	TRBV6-1	NA	NA	TGTGCCAGCAGCCCAACACCTTCGAGCTCCTACAATGAGCAGTTCTTC	CASSPTPSSSYNEQFF
TRBJ1-5	TRBV28	NA	NA	TGTGCCAGCAGTTTGAAGGGCGGACTGAGCAATCAGCCCCAGCATTTT	CASSLKGGLSNQPQHF
TRBJ1-5	TRBV27	NA	TRBD1	TGTGCCAGCAGGGACAGGAACAATCAGCCCCAGCATTTT	CASRDRNNQPQHF
TRBJ1-2	TRBV6-5	NA	NA	TGTGCCAGCAGTTACGGCCAGGGTAACTATGGCTACACCTTC	CASSYGQGNYGYTF
TRBJ1-1	TRBV19	NA	NA	TGTGCCTGTTCTGGGCTAGGGTACGGGGACACTGAAGCTTTCTTT	CACSGLGYGDTEAFF
TRBJ2-5	TRBV7-2	few	NA	TGTGCCAGCGGCTTCACCCGGGAGACCCAGTACTTC	CASGFTRETQYF
TRBJ2-5	TRBV10-1	NA	NA	TGCGCCAGCAGTGATGCGGGGCGCGGGGAGACCCAGTACTTC	CASSDAGRGETQYF
TRBJ2-3	TRBV15	NA	NA	TGTGCCACCAGCAGAGATTTAAGTTGGGGAGACGGCACAGATACGCAGTATTTT	CATSRDLSWGDGTDTQYF
TRBJ1-6	TRBV12-3/TRBV12-4	NA	NA	TGTGCCAGCAGTTTGGAGTGGGTTTTGGGGTCACCCCTCCACTTT	CASSLEWVLGSPLHF
TRBJ1-2	TRBV21-1	NA	NA	TGTGCCAGCAGCTTCACCACCGATGGCTACACCTTC	CASSFTTDGYTF
TRBJ2-5	TRBV27	few	NA	TGTGCCAGCAGATTAGGGGTCCTGAGACCGACCCAGTACTTC	CASRLGVLRPTQYF
TRBJ2-2	TRBV7-9	NA	TRBD1	TGTGCCAGCAGCTTCCGGGACAGGGATTCCGGGGAGCTGTTTTTT	CASSFRDRDSGELFF
TRBJ2-2	TRBV7-8	NA	NA	TGTGCCAGCAGCTCCTACCTATGGCAGAACACCGGGGAGCTGTTTTTT	CASSSYLWQNTGELFF
TRBJ1-1	TRBV2	NA	NA	TGTGCCAGCAGTGATTCGAGGACGAACACTGAAGCTTTCTTT	CASSDSRTNTEAFF
TRBJ1-2	TRBV30	NA	NA	TGTGCCTGGAGTGTGGCCCGGGGAGGGCTCGGCTATGGCTACACCTTC	CAWSVARGGLGYGYTF
TRBJ1-6	TRBV20-1	few	NA	TGCAGTGCTAGCCGTAGCAATTCACCCCTCCACTTT	CSASRSNSPLHF
TRBJ1-5	TRBV10-2	NA	NA	TGCGCCAGCACCAAGCAGGTTAGCAATCAGCCCCAGCATTTT	CASTKQVSNQPQHF
TRBJ1-6	TRBV25-1	NA	NA	TGTGCCAGCAGTCCTACGCTAGGGACTTTATCGCATAATTCACCCCTCCACTTT	CASSPTLGTLSHNSPLHF
TRBJ2-3	TRBV23-1	NA	NA	TGCGCCAGCAGTCACCAGACCAACCCCCTTTGCACAGATACGCAGTATTTT	CASSHQTNPLCTDTQYF
TRBJ1-1	TRBV6-5	NA	NA	TGTGCCAGCAGTTACTCATGGGATGGGAACACTGAAGCTTTCTTT	CASSYSWDGNTEAFF
TRBJ1-5	TRBV19	NA	TRBD1	TGTGCCAGTAGTCCGCGACAGGGGCAGCCCCAGCATTTT	CASSPRQGQPQHF
TRBJ2-3	TRBV7-9	NA	TRBD2	TGTGCCAGCAGCTCGCTAACTAGCGGCACAGATACGCAGTATTTT	CASSSLTSGTDTQYF
TRBJ1-1	TRBV30	once	NA	TGTGCCTGGAGTGTCCAGGACAACACTGAAGCTTTCTTT	CAWSVQDNTEAFF
TRBJ2-4	TRBV6-1	NA	NA	TGTGCCACCGGGGAACCGGGGGTGAACATTCAGTACTTC	CATGEPGVNIQYF
TRBJ2-7	TRBV4-1	NA	NA	TGCGCCAGCATGTCATGGACTCTTCCCTACGAGCAGTACTTC	CASMSWTLPYEQYF
TRBJ2-2	TRBV20-1	NA	TRBD2	TGCAGTGGTACGGGGGGGCCGAACACCGGGGAGCTGTTTTTT	CSGTGGPNTGELFF
TRBJ2-3	TRBV21-1	NA	NA	TGTGCCAGCAGCAGAACGTCACAGGGACATACGCAGTATTTT	CASSRTSQGHTQYF
TRBJ2-2	TRBV20-1	NA	NA	TGCAGTGCTAGAGTAGCAGGGAACACCGGGGAGCTGTTTTTT	CSARVAGNTGELFF
TRBJ2-7	TRBV19	NA	NA	TGTGCCAGTAGTGGCTCCTACGAGCAGTACTTC	CASSGSYEQYF
TRBJ2-1	TRBV6-1	NA	TRBD2	TGTGCCAGCAGTAAGGTGGGACTAGCAGCTTACAATGAGCAGTTCTTC	CASSKVGLAAYNEQFF
TRBJ1-2	TRBV20-1	NA	TRBD1	TGCAGTGCTACTACCGGGACAGCTCACTATGGCTACACCTTC	CSATTGTAHYGYTF
TRBJ1-1	TRBV20-1	NA	NA	TGCAGTGCTAGGCTGGGGGGGTCGAACACTGAAGCTTTCTTT	CSARLGGSNTEAFF
TRBJ2-7	TRBV5-6	NA	TRBD1	TGTGCCAGCAGCCCGGGGACAGTCTCCTACGAGCAGTACTTC	CASSPGTVSYEQYF
TRBJ2-4	TRBV6-5	NA	NA	TGTGCCAGCAGTTACTCGCACATTCAGTACTTC	CASSYSHIQYF
TRBJ1-1	TRBV2	NA	TRBD1	TGTGCCAGCAGATCAGGGGGCCGCACTGAAGCTTTCTTT	CASRSGGRTEAFF
TRBJ2-3	TRBV20-1	NA	TRBD2	TGCAGTGCGGCCCAGGGACTAGCGGGGGCGAATACGCAGTATTTT	CSAAQGLAGANTQYF
TRBJ1-1	TRBV10-3	NA	NA	TGTGCCATCAGTGAGAAGGGCACCACTGAGACCACTGAAGCTTTCTTT	CAISEKGTTETTEAFF
TRBJ1-2	TRBV29-1	NA	NA	TGCAGCGTCTCCTCGCGGCTTCTTAACTATGGCTACACCTTC	CSVSSRLLNYGYTF
TRBJ1-2	TRBV27	once	TRBD1	TGTGCCAGCAGACTTCGAGGGACAGCGTATGGCTACACCTTC	CASRLRGTAYGYTF
TRBJ1-2	TRBV7-2	NA	NA	TGTGCCAGCAGCTCGAACTATGGCTACACCTTC	CASSSNYGYTF